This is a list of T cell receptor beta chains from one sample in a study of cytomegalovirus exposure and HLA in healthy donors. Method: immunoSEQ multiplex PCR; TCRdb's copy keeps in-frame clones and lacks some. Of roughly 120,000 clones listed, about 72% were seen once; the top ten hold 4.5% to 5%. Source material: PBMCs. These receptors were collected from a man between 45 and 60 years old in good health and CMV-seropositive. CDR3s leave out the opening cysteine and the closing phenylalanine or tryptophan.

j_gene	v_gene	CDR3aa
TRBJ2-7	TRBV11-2	ASSAGTGSPYEQY
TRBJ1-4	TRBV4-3	ASSQDSGTGLGKLF
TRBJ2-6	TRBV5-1	ASSLGPGTGGSGANVLT
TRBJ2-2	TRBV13	ASTAGPTDPGELF
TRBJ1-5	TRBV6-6	ASSYSTGGVQPQH
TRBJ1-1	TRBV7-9	ASSWALPRGGTEAF
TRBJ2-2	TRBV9	ASSEGTRGGELF
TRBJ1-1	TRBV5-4	ASSYGETGTEAF
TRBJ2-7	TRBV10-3	AIREGTGTYEQY
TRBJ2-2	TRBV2	ASSYSRMDTGELF
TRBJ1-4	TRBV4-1	ASSQSRGHEKLF
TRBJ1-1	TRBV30	AWSVNWGRAEAF
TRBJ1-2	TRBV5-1	ASSLGQPNYGYT
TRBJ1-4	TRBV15	ATSRDSFNEKLF
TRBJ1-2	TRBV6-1	ASTRDRTNYGYT
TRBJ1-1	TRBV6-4	ASSPEGQSNTEAF
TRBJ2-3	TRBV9	ASSVGEIDTQY
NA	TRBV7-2	ASSFRQGQGTYEQY
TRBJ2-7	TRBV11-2	ASSLEPGSYEQY
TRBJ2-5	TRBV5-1	ASGTGTQETQY
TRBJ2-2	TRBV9	ASSVGLGNTGELF
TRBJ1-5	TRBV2	ASSGLTEDQPQH
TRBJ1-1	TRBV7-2	ASSLVGREAF
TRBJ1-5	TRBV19	ASSIRDRLDQPQH
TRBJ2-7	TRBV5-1	ASSLTRDTTYEQY
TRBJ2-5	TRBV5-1	ASSISGQQETQY
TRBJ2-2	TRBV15	ATSRVDERPITGELF
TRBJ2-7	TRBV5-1	ASSSNRDRGVYEQY
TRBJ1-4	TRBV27	ASSQTRANEKLF
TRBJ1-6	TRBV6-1	ASRETVVSPLH
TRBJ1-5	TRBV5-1	ASSFSGDQPQH
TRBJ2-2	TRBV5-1	ASSLRTGGDHTGELF
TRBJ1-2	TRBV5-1	ASSRSGEGAPYGYT
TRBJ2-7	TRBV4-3	ASSRFRDREYEQY
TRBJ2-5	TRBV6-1	ASSEIRRRGPGETQY
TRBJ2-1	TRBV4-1	ASSQTPTSGGRYNEQF
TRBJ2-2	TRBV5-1	ASSWGLVKNGELF
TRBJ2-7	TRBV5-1	ASSEESHEQY
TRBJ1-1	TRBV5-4	ASSLGQRMNTEAF
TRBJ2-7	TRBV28	ASRPGTGSPYEQY
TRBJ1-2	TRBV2	ASSETRGHGYT
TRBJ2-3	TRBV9	ASTPGTSGGDTQY
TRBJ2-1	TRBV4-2	ASSQQLAGGYNEQF
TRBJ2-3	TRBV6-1	ASRPGADTQY
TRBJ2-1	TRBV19	ASSIGSSGRIDEQF
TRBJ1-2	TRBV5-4	ASSFGTDYGYT
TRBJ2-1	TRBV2	ASTILSGGASSYNEQF
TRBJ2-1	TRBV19	ASSDRAGRGSYNEQF
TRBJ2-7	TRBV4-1	ASSQSSDRDLGEQY
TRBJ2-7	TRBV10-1	ASSEGTGSTYEQY
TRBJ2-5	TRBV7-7	ASSREGGLETQY
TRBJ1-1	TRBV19	ASSTGQVLNTEAF
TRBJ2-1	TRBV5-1	ASSTQGAGSNNEQF
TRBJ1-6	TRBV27	ASRGTSTSPLH
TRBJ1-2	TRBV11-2	ASSLAQYESDGYT
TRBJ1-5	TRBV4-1	ASSQEGSHSNQPQH
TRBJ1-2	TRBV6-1	ASSEGDSTLYGYT
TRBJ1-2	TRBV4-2	ASSQDGSGYGYT
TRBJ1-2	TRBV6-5	ASTLGSSNFYGYT